This TCR beta chain appears in the sequencing data of a study of cytomegalovirus exposure and HLA in healthy donors. General observations from the study: Using a false discovery rate of 0.05, a later analysis showed that some 16,000 TCR beta sequences were associated with HLA alleles. Judged likely to be a sequencing artifact was a cluster of highly shared sequence variants.

Remarks on this clone: Its cognate antigen is unknown.

Per germline, CDR1 WSHSY and CDR2 SAAADI. The V and J ends lost 5 bases and 1 base, in that order; junction bases with no gene match: 3. The CDR3 has 15 amino acids. Primers included in the PCR were 60 Vbeta and 13 Jbeta primers. This table comes from immunoSEQ multiplex PCR, and its TCRdb copy is limited to in-frame clones, with some not included. The data hold under 200,000 clones, with 82% observed a single time. This TCR was sampled from a woman aged 45-60 years in good health and CMV-seronegative. Sequencing used PBMCs. The V and J genes are TRBV10-2 and TRBJ2-3; 10 nucleotides agree with TRBD2. In nucleotides, the CDR3 is TGCGCCAGCAGTCTCCTAGCGGGGGGCACAGATACGCAGTATTTT. Translating it yields CASSLLAGGTDTQYF.